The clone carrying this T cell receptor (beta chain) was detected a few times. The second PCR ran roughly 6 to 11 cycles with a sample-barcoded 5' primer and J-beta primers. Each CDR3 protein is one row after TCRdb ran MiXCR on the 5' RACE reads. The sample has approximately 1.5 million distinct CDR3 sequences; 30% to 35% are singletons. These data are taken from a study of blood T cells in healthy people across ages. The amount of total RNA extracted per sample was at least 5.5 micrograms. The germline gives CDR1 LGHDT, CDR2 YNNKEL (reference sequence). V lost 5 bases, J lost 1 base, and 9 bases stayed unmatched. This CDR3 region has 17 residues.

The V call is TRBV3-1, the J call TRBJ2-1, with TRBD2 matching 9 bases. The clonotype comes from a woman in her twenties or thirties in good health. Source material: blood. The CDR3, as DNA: TGTGCCAGCAGCTCTACAAAGCGGGGGGCGTCCTACAATGAGCAGTTCTTC. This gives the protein CASSSTKRGASYNEQFF.